The present TCR beta chain was sequenced within a study of cytomegalovirus exposure and HLA in healthy donors. The PCR made use of 60 Vbeta and 13 Jbeta primers. TCRdb's table, derived via immunoSEQ multiplex PCR, lists solely in-frame clones and lacks some. The top ten clones hold approximately 4.8% of a sample with tens of thousands of clones, over 75% of them seen once. Germline values: CDR1 ENHRY, CDR2 SYGVKD. The CDR3 consists of 16 residues. Trimming cost V 3 bases and J 7 bases, with 19 bases left between them. The TCR was taken from a male donor in good health and CMV-seropositive. This rearrangement joins TRBV10-3 to TRBJ2-1; the D gene is possibly TRBD1 (7 bases). Input material: PBMCs. The CDR3 here is CAISDSMGAGGNEQFF. As DNA, the CDR3 is TGTGCCATCAGTGATTCCATGGGGGCAGGGGGGAATGAGCAGTTCTTC.